This T cell receptor (beta chain) is drawn from a study of blood T cell repertoires in COVID-19. Patients of the Seattle cohort, enrolled during active infection, were followed longitudinally. The CDR3 contains 14 residues. CDR1 is MGHDK and CDR2 is SYGVNS in the germline V gene. Trimming shortened V by 2 bases and J by 0 bases, and 7 bases separated the two germline ends. In the authors' methods: Reference gene primer amplification gave nucleated cell count estimates. This table comes from immunoSEQ multiplex PCR, and its TCRdb copy is limited to in-frame clones, with some not included. V and J calls plus clone size are reproduced from that table; the DNA served to infer D and trimming. The repertoire has about 140,000 clones, roughly 90% of them found once; the top ten carry under 3%.

The sequence derives from a human donor with COVID-19, enrolled during active disease. The donor label of this sample is uncertain. The chain links TRBV25-1 to TRBJ1-1, with a possible D match to TRBD1 (5 bases). Sample: peripheral blood. As DNA, the CDR3 is TGTGCCAGCAGTGAACCGACAGTGAACACTGAAGCTTTCTTT. Protein sequence: CASSEPTVNTEAFF.